The 26 T cell receptor beta chains below all came from one sample that was sequenced in a study of OX40 agonist ivuxolimab in advanced cancers. Assay used: immunoSEQ multiplex PCR; TCRdb lists only in-frame clones, some missing. The sample has more than 6,500 clones, around two thirds seen once. The sequencing used CD4+ or CD8+ T cells sorted from blood, collected in a trial of the OX40 agonist ivuxolimab. The receptor source for this set is an adult with an advanced solid tumor such as melanoma, head and neck, liver or kidney cancer.

The chain uses TRBV18 and TRBJ2-2; 10 nucleotides align to TRBD1. There are 16 residues in the CDR3. V shed 3 bases, J shed 7 bases, and the junction held 8 bases outside the gene matches. CDR1 is KGHSH and CDR2 is LQKENI in the germline V gene. This CDR3 is CASSPIPGQGIGELFF. CDR3 in DNA: TGTGCCAGCTCACCGATACCGGGACAGGGGATCGGGGAGCTGTTTTTT.

J is TRBJ1-6 and V is TRBV7-2; no definite D call. CDR1 is SGHTA and CDR2 is FQGNSA in the germline V gene. V shed 2 bases and J shed 0 bases, with 5 bases lying between them. CDR3 length: 15 amino acids. CDR3 nucleotides: TGTGCCAGCAGCTTACACAGCTCCTATAATTCACCCCTCCACTTT. As protein: CASSLHSSYNSPLHF.

The DNA for the CDR3 is TGTGCCAGCAGCCGTCAGCTTCTGAACACTGAAGCTTTCTTT. Translated: CASSRQLLNTEAFF. V usage is TRBV4-2 and J usage is TRBJ1-1, with D hard to call. Trimming shortened V by 4 bases and J by 0 bases, and 9 bases separated the two germline ends. CDR3 length equals 14 residues. Germline V CDR1 and CDR2: LGHNA, YNFKEQ.

The V and J genes are TRBV7-9 and TRBJ2-7; the D gene is possibly TRBD1 (6 bases). The CDR3 runs 15 residues. Trimming stripped 4 bases from V and 1 base from J, with 14 bases between. Germline V lookup: CDR1 SEHNR, CDR2 FQNEAQ (reference sequence). For the CDR3, the DNA is TGTGCCAGCAGCTCCGGGACATTGTATTCCTACGAGCAGTACTTC. Its protein product is CASSSGTLYSYEQYF.

V and J are TRBV7-9 and TRBJ2-2; D gene unclear. Germline-derived CDR1 and CDR2 are SEHNR and FQNEAQ (reference sequence). The V gene lost 8 bases and the J gene lost 1 base, with 5 bases spanning the gap. The CDR3 has 12 amino acids. Here the CDR3 DNA reads TGTGCCAGCTATGGGAACACCGGGGAGCTGTTTTTT. Translating it yields CASYGNTGELFF.

The chain is built from TRBV2 and TRBJ2-3; the D gene is possibly TRBD2 (6 bases). The V gene lost 6 bases and the J gene lost 3 bases, with 19 bases spanning the gap. CDR3 length: 16 residues. Per the germline V gene, CDR1 is SNHLY and CDR2 is FYNNEI. CDR3 nucleotide sequence: TGTGCCAGCAGGGCCCGGAACGGGAGAGTAACAGATACGCAGTATTTT. Translation gives CASRARNGRVTDTQYF.

This clone turned up a few times. The chain carries TRBV4-1 and TRBJ1-3, with D hard to call. Germline-derived CDR1 and CDR2 are MGHRA and YSYEKL. This CDR3 has 14 residues. V was trimmed by 4 bases and J by 9 bases, leaving 16 bases between them. CDR3 DNA sequence: TGCGCCAGCAGCCCCCTGGGATCGGTTGGCACCATATATTTT. Protein product: CASSPLGSVGTIYF.

V and J are TRBV7-9 and TRBJ2-7; TRBD1 matches at 7 bases. The CDR3 covers 13 residues. Germline loops: CDR1 SEHNR, CDR2 FQNEAQ (reference sequence). After removal of 7 bases from V and 3 bases from J, the junction contained 6 bases not matched to a gene. CDR3 sequence (DNA): TGTGCCAGCACCGACAGGGTACACTACGAGCAGTACTTC. It is translated as CASTDRVHYEQYF.

The chain couples TRBV5-3 to TRBJ1-6; D is perhaps TRBD1 (6 bases). TRBV5-3 carries the ORF label, with uncertain function. CDR3 length equals 15 residues. The ends were cut back, 4 bases at V and 5 bases at J, with 13 bases in the middle. The chain's CDR3 is CARSQQGFDNSPLHF. In DNA, the CDR3 is TGTGCCAGAAGCCAACAGGGTTTCGATAATTCACCCCTCCACTTT.

The chain recombines TRBV28 with TRBJ2-7; D uncertain. The CDR3 contains 14 residues. Trimming shortened V by 6 bases and J by 0 bases, and 12 bases separated the two germline ends. Germline CDR1 and CDR2: MDHEN and SYDVKM. CDR3 residues: CASRLEHSSYEQYF. Written as DNA, the CDR3 is TGTGCCAGCAGGCTCGAGCATAGCTCCTACGAGCAGTACTTC.

The chain carries TRBV29-1 and TRBJ2-7, with TRBD2 identical over 10 bases. CDR1 is SQVTM, CDR2 ANQGSEA, per germline. The trim removed 5 bases at V and 4 bases at J, leaving 5 bases unmatched. CDR3 length: 13 residues. DNA for the CDR3: TGCAGCGTTACCGGGACTAGCGCGTACGAGCAGTACTTC. This codes for CSVTGTSAYEQYF.

Only one count was recorded for this clone. The chain combines TRBV7-2 with TRBJ2-1; D is perhaps TRBD1 (5 bases). This CDR3 is 12 amino acids long. Germline V gene lookup returns CDR1 SGHTA and CDR2 FQGNSA. Trimming removed 5 bases at V and 5 bases at J, with 7 bases between. The CDR3 sequence is CASSPGNNEQFF. In DNA, the CDR3 is TGTGCCAGCAGCCCAGGGAACAATGAGCAGTTCTTC.

The rearrangement links TRBV7-2 to TRBJ2-5, with a tentative D call TRBD2 (5 bases). Per germline, CDR1 SGHTA and CDR2 FQGNSA. CDR3 length equals 14 residues. The ends were cut back, 5 bases at V and 5 bases at J, with 15 bases in the middle. The CDR3, as DNA: TGTGCCAGCAGCCCCCGGGGAGAAGGGGAGACCCAGTACTTC. Residues: CASSPRGEGETQYF.

The rearrangement uses TRBV4-3 and TRBJ2-7; D unclear. The CDR3 runs to 14 residues. Germline V CDR1 and CDR2: LGHNA, YSLEER. V was trimmed by 1 base and J by 3 bases, leaving 10 bases between them. The CDR3 reads CASSQGPVYYEQYF. CDR3 sequence (DNA): TGCGCCAGCAGCCAAGGACCGGTTTACTACGAGCAGTACTTC.

The chain is built from TRBV6-6 and TRBJ1-2, with D tentatively TRBD1 (5 bases). This CDR3 region has 11 residues. V gave up 10 bases and J gave up 4 bases, with 10 bases separating them. Germline V gene sequence: CDR1 MNHNY, CDR2 SVGAGI (reference sequence). Written as DNA, the CDR3 is TGTGCCACAGGGACGGTCTATGGCTACACCTTC. Amino acids: CATGTVYGYTF.

The V gene is TRBV6-5, the J gene TRBJ2-7; TRBD2 aligns across 11 bases. Trimming removed 6 bases from V and 7 bases from J; junction bases left unmatched: 8. The V gene's germline CDR1 is MNHEY and CDR2 SVGAGI. The CDR3 contains 14 residues. Written as DNA, the CDR3 is TGTGCCAGCAGCCTACTAGCGGGAGATTTAGAGCAGTACTTC. Translated, it gives CASSLLAGDLEQYF.

The chain employs TRBV11-2 and TRBJ1-2, with 8 bases lining up with TRBD1. This CDR3 is 14 amino acids long. V dropped 5 bases and J dropped 8; count of bases not matched to a gene: 10. Germline loops: CDR1 SGHAT, CDR2 FQNNGV. The chain's CDR3 is CASSRRTGGFGYTF. The CDR3 nucleotides are TGTGCCAGCAGCCGCCGAACAGGGGGGTTCGGCTACACCTTC.

The rearrangement uses TRBV11-3 and TRBJ2-3, with 7 bases that match TRBD1. This CDR3 comprises 16 residues. V was pared by 1 base and J by 2 bases, with 6 bases of the junction left unmatched. Germline V gene lookup returns CDR1 SGHNT and CDR2 YENEEA. CDR3: CASSLGYGQDTDTQYF. CDR3 coding DNA: TGTGCCAGCAGCTTAGGCTACGGACAGGACACAGATACGCAGTATTTT.

The chain combines TRBV10-2 with TRBJ2-3; 11 bases align to TRBD2. V lost 7 bases to trimming and J lost 14 bases; unmatched junction nucleotides: 11. Germline V CDR1 and CDR2: WSHSY, SAAADI. This CDR3 has 13 amino acids. Here the CDR3 DNA reads TGCGCCAGCACACCCGGGACTAGCGGCCCCGGGTATTTT. This translates into CASTPGTSGPGYF.

The rearrangement uses TRBV5-1 and TRBJ2-1; no clear D. Germline V CDR1 and CDR2: SGHRS, YFSETQ. This CDR3 region has 14 residues. The V and J ends lost 3 bases and 5 bases respectively, with 12 bases between them. The CDR3 sequence: CASSSTGRNNEQFF. The CDR3 nucleotides read TGCGCCAGCAGCTCGACTGGACGGAACAATGAGCAGTTCTTC.

CDR3: CASSLGGEAGELFF. The CDR3 coding sequence is TGTGCCAGCAGCTTAGGTGGGGAGGCCGGGGAGCTGTTTTTT. The gene calls are TRBV7-3 and TRBJ2-2, with a possible D match to TRBD2 (6 bases). Trimming took off 2 bases at V and 6 bases at J, with 10 bases between the two ends. The CDR3 has 14 residues. Germline assignment: CDR1 SGHTA and CDR2 FQGTGA.

This rearrangement joins TRBV9 to TRBJ2-3; tentative D call: TRBD2 (5 bases). The V end was cut by 3 bases, the J end by 2 bases, with 16 bases between. The germline CDR1 and CDR2 sequences are SGDLS and YYNGEE. The CDR3 has 16 amino acids. The CDR3 nucleotides read TGTGCCAGCAGCGGGTCAGCGGACTCAACCACAGATACGCAGTATTTT. This sequence encodes CASSGSADSTTDTQYF.

This chain connects TRBV7-9 to TRBJ1-5; D might be TRBD1 (5 bases). The V end was cut by 7 bases, the J end by 2 bases, with 9 bases between. Germline V CDR1 and CDR2: SEHNR, FQNEAQ (reference sequence). The CDR3 is 13 amino acids. CDR3 DNA sequence: TGTGCCAGCACTCAGGGCGGCAATCAGCCCCAGCATTTT. It is translated as CASTQGGNQPQHF. Using reference TRBV7-9 and TRBJ1-5 for the parts outside the CDR3, the full variable domain is DTGVSQNPRHKITKRGQNVTFRCDPISEHNRLYWYRQTLGQGPEFLTYFQNEAQLEKSRLLSDRFSAERPKGSFSTLEIQRTEQGDSAMYLCASTQGGNQPQHFGDGTRLSIL.

This clone was picked up a small number of times. The CDR3 sequence: CASSPGTDNYGYTF. In DNA, the CDR3 is TGTGCCAGCAGCCCCGGGACGGATAACTATGGCTACACCTTC. This chain uses TRBV7-9 with TRBJ1-2; a weak D match, TRBD1 (5 bases). The germline V gene has CDR1 SEHNR and CDR2 FQNEAQ (reference sequence). This CDR3 is built from 14 residues. Trimming took 5 bases from V and 1 from J, leaving 11 bases between them.

The rearrangement uses TRBV7-2 and TRBJ1-1, with D unresolved. Germline V gene sequence: CDR1 SGHTA, CDR2 FQGNSA. This CDR3 has 14 residues. Trimming removed 1 base from V and 0 bases from J, with 6 bases in between. DNA of the CDR3: TGTGCCAGCAGCTTAGACACGATGAACACTGAAGCTTTCTTT. Protein product: CASSLDTMNTEAFF.

The V and J genes are TRBV5-3 and TRBJ1-3, with D uncertain. TRBV5-3 is given ORF status, its function remaining uncertain. V shed 4 bases and J shed 7 bases, with 18 bases lying between them. This CDR3 has 15 residues. The CDR3 here is CARSRRSSSENTIYF. CDR3 bases: TGTGCCAGAAGCAGACGGTCCTCCTCAGAGAACACCATATATTTT.